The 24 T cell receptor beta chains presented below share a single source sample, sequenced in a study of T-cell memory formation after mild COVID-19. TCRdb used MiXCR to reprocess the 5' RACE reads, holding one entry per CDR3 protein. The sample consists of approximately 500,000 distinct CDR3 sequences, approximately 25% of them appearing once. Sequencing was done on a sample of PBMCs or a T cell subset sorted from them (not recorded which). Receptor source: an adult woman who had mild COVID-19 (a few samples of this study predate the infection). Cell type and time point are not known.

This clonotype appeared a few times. CDR3 region: CASRRDRGSASEAFF. For the CDR3, the DNA is TGTGCCAGCAGGCGGGACAGAGGCAGCGCGAGTGAAGCTTTCTTT. The gene calls are TRBV7-9 and TRBJ1-1; 7 positions match TRBD1. CDR1 and CDR2 from the germline V gene are SEHNR and FQNEAQ (reference sequence). With V trimmed by 6 bases and J by 7 bases, 14 bases remained unmatched. CDR3 size: 15 residues.

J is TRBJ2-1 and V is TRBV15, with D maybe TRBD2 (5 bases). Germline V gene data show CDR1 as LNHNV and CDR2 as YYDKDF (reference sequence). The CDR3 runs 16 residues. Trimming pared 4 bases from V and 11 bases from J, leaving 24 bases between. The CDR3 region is CATSTHSAQRSRQQFF. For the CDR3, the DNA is TGTGCCACCAGCACCCATAGCGCCCAACGCTCCCGCCAGCAGTTCTTC.

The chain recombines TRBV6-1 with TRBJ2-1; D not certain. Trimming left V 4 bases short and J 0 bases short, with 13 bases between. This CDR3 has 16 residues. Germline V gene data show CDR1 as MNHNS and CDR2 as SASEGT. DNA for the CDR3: TGTGCCAGCAGTGCCATAGAATTGAGCTCCTACAATGAGCAGTTCTTC. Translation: CASSAIELSSYNEQFF.

CDR3 in amino acids: CASSLGWDSTNEQFF. The DNA for the CDR3 is TGCGCCAGCAGCTTGGGATGGGACTCAACTAATGAGCAGTTCTTC. The rearrangement uses TRBV5-1 and TRBJ2-1; a weak D match, TRBD2 (6 bases). Trimming took off 0 bases at V and 7 bases at J, with 14 bases between the two ends. This CDR3 has 15 residues. The germline V gene has CDR1 SGHRS and CDR2 YFSETQ.

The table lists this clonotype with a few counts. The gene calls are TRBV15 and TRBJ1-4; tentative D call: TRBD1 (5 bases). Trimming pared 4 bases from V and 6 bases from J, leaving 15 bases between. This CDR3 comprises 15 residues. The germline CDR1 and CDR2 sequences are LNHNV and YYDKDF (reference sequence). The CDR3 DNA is TGTGCCACCAGCACCCCGTCGAGAGGGGATGAAAAACTGTTTTTT. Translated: CATSTPSRGDEKLFF.

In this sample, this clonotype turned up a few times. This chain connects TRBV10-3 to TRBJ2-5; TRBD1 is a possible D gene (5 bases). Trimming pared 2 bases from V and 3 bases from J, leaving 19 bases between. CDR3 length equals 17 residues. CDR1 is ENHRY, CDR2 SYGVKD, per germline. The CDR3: CAISEGLRGSTEETQYF. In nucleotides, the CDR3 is TGTGCCATCAGTGAGGGTTTAAGGGGAAGTACCGAAGAGACCCAGTACTTC.

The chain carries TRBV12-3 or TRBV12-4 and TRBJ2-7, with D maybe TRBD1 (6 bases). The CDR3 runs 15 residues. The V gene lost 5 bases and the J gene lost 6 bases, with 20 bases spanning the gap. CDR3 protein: CASSPLMTGAGEQYF. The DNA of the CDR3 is TGTGCCAGCAGTCCTCTCATGACAGGAGCTGGCGAGCAGTACTTC.

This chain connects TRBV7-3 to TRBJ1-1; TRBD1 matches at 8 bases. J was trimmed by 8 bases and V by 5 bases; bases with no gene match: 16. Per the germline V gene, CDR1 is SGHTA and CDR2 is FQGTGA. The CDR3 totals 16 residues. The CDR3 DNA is TGTGCCAGCAGCGCGACGCCCAGGACAGGGCGGGGGGAAGCTTTCTTT. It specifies CASSATPRTGRGEAFF. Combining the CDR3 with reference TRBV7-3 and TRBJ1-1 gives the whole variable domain GAGVSQTPSNKVTEKGKYVELRCDPISGHTALYWYRQSLGQGPEFLIYFQGTGAADDSGLPNDRFFAVRPEGSVSTLKIQRTERGDSAVYLCASSATPRTGRGEAFFGQGTRLTVV.

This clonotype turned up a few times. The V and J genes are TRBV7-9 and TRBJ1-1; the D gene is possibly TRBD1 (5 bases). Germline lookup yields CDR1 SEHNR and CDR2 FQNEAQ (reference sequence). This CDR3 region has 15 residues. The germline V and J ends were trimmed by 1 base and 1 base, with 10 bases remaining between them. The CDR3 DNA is TGTGCCAGCAGCTTAGAAGGGGACCCGAACACTGAAGCTTTCTTT. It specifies CASSLEGDPNTEAFF.

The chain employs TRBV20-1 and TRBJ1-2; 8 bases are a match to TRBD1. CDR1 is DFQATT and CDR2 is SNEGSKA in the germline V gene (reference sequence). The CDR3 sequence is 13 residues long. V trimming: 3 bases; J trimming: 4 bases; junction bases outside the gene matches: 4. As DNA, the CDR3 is TGCAGTGCTAGCTGGGGACAGGCCTATGGCTACACCTTC. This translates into CSASWGQAYGYTF.

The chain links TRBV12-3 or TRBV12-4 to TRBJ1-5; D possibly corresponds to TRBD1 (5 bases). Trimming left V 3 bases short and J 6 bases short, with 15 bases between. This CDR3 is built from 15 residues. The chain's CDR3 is CASSFAVGGVQPQHF. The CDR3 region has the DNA TGTGCCAGCAGTTTCGCCGTCGGAGGGGTTCAGCCCCAGCATTTT.

The CDR3 DNA follows: TGCGCCAGCAGCTTGGCCCGACCGAGCACAGATACGCAGTATTTT. Protein sequence: CASSLARPSTDTQYF. The rearrangement joins TRBV5-1 to TRBJ2-3, with D uncertain. The CDR3 totals 15 residues. Germline V lookup: CDR1 SGHRS, CDR2 YFSETQ. V was cut by 0 bases and J by 0 bases, with 8 bases left in between. Variable domain in full (rest from reference TRBV5-1 and TRBJ2-3): KAGVTQTPRYLIKTRGQQVTLSCSPISGHRSVSWYQQTPGQGLQFLFEYFSETQRNKGNFPGRFSGRQFSNSRSEMNVSTLELGDSALYLCASSLARPSTDTQYFGPGTRLTVL.

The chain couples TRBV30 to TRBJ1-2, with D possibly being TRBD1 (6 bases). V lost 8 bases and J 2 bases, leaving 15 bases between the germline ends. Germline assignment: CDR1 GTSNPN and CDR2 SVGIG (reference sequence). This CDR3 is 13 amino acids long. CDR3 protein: CARSRGENYGYTF. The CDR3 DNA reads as TGTGCCAGGTCCAGGGGTGAGAACTATGGCTACACCTTC.

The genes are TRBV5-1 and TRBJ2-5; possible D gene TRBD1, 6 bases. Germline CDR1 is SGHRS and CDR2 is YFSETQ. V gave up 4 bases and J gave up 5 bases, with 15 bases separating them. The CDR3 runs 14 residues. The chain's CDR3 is CASSRAWGPETQYF. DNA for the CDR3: TGCGCCAGCAGCCGAGCTTGGGGGCCTGAGACCCAGTACTTC.

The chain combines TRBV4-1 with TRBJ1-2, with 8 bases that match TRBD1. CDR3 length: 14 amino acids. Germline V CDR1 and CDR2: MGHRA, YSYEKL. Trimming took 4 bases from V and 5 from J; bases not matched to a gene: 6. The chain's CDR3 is CASSLRTGNYGYTF. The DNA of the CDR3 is TGCGCCAGCAGCCTTCGGACAGGGAATTATGGCTACACCTTC.

CDR3 sequence (DNA): TGTGCCAGCAGCCACAGGACAGGTTTTGGCTACACCTTC. Protein: CASSHRTGFGYTF. The chain carries TRBV3-1 and TRBJ1-2; 7 bases match TRBD1. Germline V gene lookup returns CDR1 LGHDT and CDR2 YNNKEL (reference sequence). The CDR3 sequence is 13 residues long. V lost 3 bases, J lost 7 bases, and 5 bases stayed unmatched.

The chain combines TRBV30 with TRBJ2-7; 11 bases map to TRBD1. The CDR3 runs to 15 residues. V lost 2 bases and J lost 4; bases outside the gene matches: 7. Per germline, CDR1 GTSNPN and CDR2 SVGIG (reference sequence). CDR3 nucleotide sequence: TGTGCCTGGAGTACGTGGGACAGGGGGATATACGAGCAGTACTTC. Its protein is CAWSTWDRGIYEQYF.

The CDR3 spells CATSGRGTQETQYF. CDR3 nucleotides: TGTGCCACCTCCGGCAGGGGGACCCAAGAGACCCAGTACTTC. The V gene is TRBV24-1, the J gene TRBJ2-5, with 7 bases aligning to TRBD1. Germline-derived CDR1 and CDR2 are KGHDR and SFDVKD. V gave up 9 bases and J gave up 1 base; unmatched junction bases: 7. The CDR3 length is 14 residues.

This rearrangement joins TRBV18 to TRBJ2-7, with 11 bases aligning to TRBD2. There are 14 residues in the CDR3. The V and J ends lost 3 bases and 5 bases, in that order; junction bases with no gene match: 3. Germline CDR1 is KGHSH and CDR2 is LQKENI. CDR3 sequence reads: CASSPTSGADEQYF. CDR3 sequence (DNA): TGTGCCAGCTCACCGACTAGCGGGGCGGACGAGCAGTACTTC.

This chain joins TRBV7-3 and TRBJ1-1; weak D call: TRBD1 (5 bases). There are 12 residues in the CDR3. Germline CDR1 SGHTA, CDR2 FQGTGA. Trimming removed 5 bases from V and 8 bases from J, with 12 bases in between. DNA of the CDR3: TGTGCCAGCAGCCGTCAGGGTCAAGAAGCTTTCTTT. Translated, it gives CASSRQGQEAFF.

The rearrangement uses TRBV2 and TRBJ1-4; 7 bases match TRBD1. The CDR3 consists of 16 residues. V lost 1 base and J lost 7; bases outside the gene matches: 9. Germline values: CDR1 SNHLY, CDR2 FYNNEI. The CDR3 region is CASSEVEGALPEKLFF. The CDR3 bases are TGTGCCAGCAGTGAAGTTGAGGGGGCGCTTCCTGAAAAACTGTTTTTT.

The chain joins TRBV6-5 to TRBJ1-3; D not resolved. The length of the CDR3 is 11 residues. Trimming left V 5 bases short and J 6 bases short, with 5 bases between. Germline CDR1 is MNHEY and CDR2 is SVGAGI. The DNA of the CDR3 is TGTGCCAGCAGTAACGTAAACACCATATATTTT. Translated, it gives CASSNVNTIYF.

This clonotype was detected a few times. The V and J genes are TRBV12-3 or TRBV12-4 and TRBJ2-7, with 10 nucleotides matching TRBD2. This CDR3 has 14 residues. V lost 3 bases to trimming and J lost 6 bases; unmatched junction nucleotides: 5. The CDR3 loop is CASSFSSGSREQYF. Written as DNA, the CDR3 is TGTGCCAGCAGTTTCTCTAGCGGGAGTCGCGAGCAGTACTTC.

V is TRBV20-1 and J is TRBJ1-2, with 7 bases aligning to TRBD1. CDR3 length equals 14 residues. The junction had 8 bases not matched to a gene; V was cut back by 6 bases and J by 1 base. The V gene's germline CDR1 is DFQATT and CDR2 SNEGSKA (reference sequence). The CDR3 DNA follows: TGCAGTGCACACTATAGGGGGCTTAACTATGGCTACACCTTC. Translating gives CSAHYRGLNYGYTF.